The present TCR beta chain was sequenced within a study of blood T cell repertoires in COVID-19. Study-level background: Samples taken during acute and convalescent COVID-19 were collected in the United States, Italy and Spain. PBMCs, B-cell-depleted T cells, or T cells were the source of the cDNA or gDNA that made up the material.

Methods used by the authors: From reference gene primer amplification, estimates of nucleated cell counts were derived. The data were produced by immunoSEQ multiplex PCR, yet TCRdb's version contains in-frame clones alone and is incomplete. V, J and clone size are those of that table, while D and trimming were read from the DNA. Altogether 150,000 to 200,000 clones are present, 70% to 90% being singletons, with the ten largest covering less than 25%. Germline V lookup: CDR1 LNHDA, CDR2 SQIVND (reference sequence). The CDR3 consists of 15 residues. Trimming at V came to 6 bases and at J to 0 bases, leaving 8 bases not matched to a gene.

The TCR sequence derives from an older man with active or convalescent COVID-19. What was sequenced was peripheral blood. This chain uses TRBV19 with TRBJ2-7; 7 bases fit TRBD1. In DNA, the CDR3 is TGTGCCAGTAGCCGTCGGGACAGCAACTCCTACGAGCAGTACTTC. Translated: CASSRRDSNSYEQYF.